Below are 26 T cell receptor gamma chains sequenced from a single sample in a study of γδ T cells in repeated Plasmodium falciparum infection. TCRdb fed the multiplex PCR reads into CATT to redo clone calling. The sample yields about 26,000 gamma-chain clones, 2.5% to 3.5% seen once. Flow sorting of PBMC yielded separate Vgamma9/Vdelta2+ and Vdelta2-negative gammadelta T cell populations for bulk repertoire analysis. Specimen: gamma-delta T cells from blood. These receptors were collected from a pool of human donors (malaria-infected and uninfected, not separated).

Remarks on this clone: This probably arose from a read error, given a far larger clone one base away. The chain carries TRGV2 and TRGJ1 or TRGJ2. TCRdb is silent on the J gene; assignment here came from matching the DNA to germline. The CDR3 length is 13 residues. Germline V CDR1 and CDR2: EGSNGY, YDSYNSKV. The CDR3 protein is CATWDGDYYKKLF. Here the CDR3 DNA reads TGTGCTACCTGGGACGGAGATTATTATAAGAAACTCTTT.

This clone turned up a few times. This likely reflects a read error, since a far larger clone is one base away. This CDR3 is also generated by other DNA sequences in the sample. CDR3 loop: CALWEVLVELGKKIKVF. The DNA for the CDR3 is TGTGCCCTGTGGGAGGTGCTGGTAGAGTTGGGCAAAAAAATCAAGGTATTT. The rearrangement uses TRGV9 and TRGJP. Germline matching of the DNA provided the J gene here, since TCRdb leaves it blank. The CDR3 consists of 17 residues. Germline CDR1 is GITISATS and CDR2 is ISYDGTV (reference sequence).

Of note for this clone: A far larger clone differs by one base, so this is likely a read error. This same CDR3 is encoded by further DNA sequences in the sample. The chain employs TRGV9 and TRGJP. TCRdb lists no J gene, so it was determined here by aligning the DNA to germline. CDR1 GITISATS and CDR2 ISYDGTV come from the germline V gene (reference sequence). V shed 0 bases and J 7 bases; nucleotides not matched to a gene: 12. This CDR3 is 19 amino acids long. DNA for the CDR3: TGTGCCTTGTGGGAGGTGCGCGTGGGCCAGGAGTTGGGCAAAAAAATCAAGGTATTT. Translated, it gives CALWEVRVGQELGKKIKVF.

This clone was counted only a few times. This likely came from a read error, as a far larger clone is one base away. The sample has other DNA sequences that encode this CDR3 too. The rearrangement links TRGV9 to TRGJ1 or TRGJ2. In the absence of a J gene in TCRdb, the DNA was matched to germline to assign it here. The ends lost 0 bases at V and 0 bases at J; junction bases unmatched: 17. The length of the CDR3 is 19 residues. CDR1 is GITISATS and CDR2 is ISYDGTV in the germline V gene (reference sequence). The CDR3 loop is CALWEVPIDRLENYYKKLF. For the CDR3, the DNA is TGTGCCTTGTGGGAGGTGCCTATAGATCGACTAGAGAATTATTATAAGAAACTCTTT.

In its sample, this clone was seen many times. A far larger clone is one base from this, pointing to a likely read error. The same CDR3 can be traced to other DNA sequences in this sample. The chain combines TRGV9 with TRGJP. The CDR3 has 15 residues. Germline lookup yields CDR1 GITISATS and CDR2 ISYDGTV (reference sequence). The CDR3 is CALWESELGKKIKVF. The DNA of the CDR3 is TGTGCTTTGTGGGAGTCAGAGTTGGGCAAAAAAATCAAGGTATTT.

This clone was found a few times. The protein held in TCRdb is that of a much larger clone and does not match this DNA's translation at residue 6, likely because of a read error; the protein shown is translated from the DNA. This chain links TRGV9 with TRGJP. In the absence of a J gene in TCRdb, the DNA was matched to germline to assign it here. CDR1 and CDR2 from the germline V gene are GITISATS and ISYDGTV (reference sequence). The CDR3 covers 17 residues. The trim removed 3 bases at V and 7 bases at J, leaving 9 bases unmatched. The CDR3 nucleotides read TGTGCCTTGTGGGAGATGCCGTTGGAGTTGGGCAAAAAAATCAAGGTATTT. Encoded protein: CALWEMPLELGKKIKVF.

A note on this clone: TCRdb shows a much larger clone's protein in place of this DNA's translation, and the two differ at residue 5, likely through a read error; the protein shown is translated from the DNA. The chain recombines TRGV9 with TRGJP. Here the J gene was assigned by germline matching of the DNA, as TCRdb has none. The junction had 9 bases not matched to a gene; V was cut back by 5 bases and J by 5 bases. In germline, CDR1 is GITISATS, CDR2 ISYDGTV (reference sequence). The CDR3 is 17 amino acids. CDR3 in amino acids: CALWVFLKELGKKIKVF. CDR3 coding DNA: TGTGCCTTGTGGGTATTCTTGAAAGAGTTGGGCAAAAAAATCAAGGTATTT.

The table lists this clone with a few counts. It is likely a read error: a sequence one base away is far more abundant. The same CDR3 also results from other DNA sequences found in this sample. With the J gene uncalled, the V gene is TRGV9. Germline CDR1 reads GITISATS; CDR2 reads ISYDGTV (reference sequence). The CDR3 runs to 14 residues. CDR3 amino acids: CALWEVPQPYKKLF. Written as DNA, the CDR3 is TGTGCCTTGTGGGAGGTCCCTCAACCCTATAAGAAACTCTTC.

There are many counts of this clone. With a far larger clone one base away, a read error is the likely cause. The same CDR3 arises from other DNA sequences in this sample as well. The chain recombines TRGV4 with TRGJ1 or TRGJ2. The J gene is absent in TCRdb and was assigned here via DNA matching to germline. Germline V gene data show CDR1 as EGSTGY and CDR2 as YDSYTSSV. The CDR3 is 14 amino acids. The junction had 9 bases not matched to a gene; V was cut back by 0 bases and J by 7 bases. CDR3 sequence: CATWDGPRRYKKLF. As DNA, the CDR3 is TGTGCCACCTGGGATGGGCCTCGTCGCTATAAGAAACTCTTT.

This chain connects TRGV9 to TRGJP. TCRdb gives no J gene; it was assigned here by matching the DNA to germline. From germline, CDR1 is GITISATS and CDR2 ISYDGTV (reference sequence). Trimming removed 4 bases from V and 7 bases from J; junction bases left unmatched: 10. The CDR3 spans 17 residues. CDR3 sequence reads: CALWDDVMELGKKIKVF. CDR3 bases: TGTGCCTTGTGGGACGATGTGATGGAGTTGGGCAAAAAAATCAAGGTATTT.

This clone was recorded many times. A far larger clone is only one base removed, so a read error is likely. The sample has other DNA sequences that encode this CDR3 too. The genes are TRGV4 and TRGJ1 or TRGJ2. TCRdb offers no J gene call, so here the DNA was matched to germline to obtain one. Germline assignment: CDR1 EGSTGY and CDR2 YDSYTSSV. This CDR3 spans 13 amino acids. CDR3 bases: TGTGCCACCTGGGTACCGAATTACTATAAGAAACTCTTT. Protein: CATWVPNYYKKLF.

This clone was found many times. A much more abundant neighbour one base away suggests this may be a read error. Additional DNA sequences in this sample encode the identical CDR3. This chain uses TRGV9 with TRGJP2. The ends lost 1 base at V and 1 base at J; junction bases unmatched: 0. Per the germline V gene, CDR1 is GITISATS and CDR2 is ISYDGTV (reference sequence). This CDR3 comprises 14 residues. The CDR3 region has the DNA TGTGCCTTGTGGGAGGTTAGTAGTGATTGGATCAAGACGTTT. It yields the protein CALWEVSSDWIKTF.

This clone was seen more than once but under ten times. TCRdb's listed protein matches a much larger clone and diverges from this DNA's translation at residue 8, likely through a read error; the protein shown comes from the DNA. The chain links TRGV9 to TRGJ1 or TRGJ2. No J segment appears in TCRdb, so it was assigned here by matching the sequence to germline. Germline lookup yields CDR1 GITISATS and CDR2 ISYDGTV (reference sequence). Trimming cost V 0 bases and J 0 bases; bases outside gene matches: 14. The length of the CDR3 is 18 residues. The CDR3, as DNA: TGTGCCTTGTGGGAGGTGCACCATGGACTAGGGAATTATTATAAGAAACTCTTT. Translation: CALWEVHHGLGNYYKKLF.

This clone was detected many times. TCRdb pairs this DNA with a much larger clone's protein that differs at residue 4, likely a read error; the protein shown was translated from the DNA. The chain carries TRGV9 and TRGJ1 or TRGJ2. Germline V gene data show CDR1 as GITISATS and CDR2 as ISYDGTV (reference sequence). CDR3 length equals 13 residues. The CDR3 coding sequence is TGTGCCTTGCGGGAGGTGCCGCCCGCGATTGGTCTCTTT. Translation gives CALREVPPAIGLF.

Many counts were recorded for this clone. The chain recombines TRGV8 with TRGJ1 or TRGJ2. In germline, CDR1 is VENAVY, CDR2 YDSYNSRV. This CDR3 region has 15 residues. After removal of 0 bases from V and 2 bases from J, the junction contained 7 bases not matched to a gene. The CDR3 nucleotides are TGTGCCACCTGGGATAGGGGCTTCCATTATTATAAGAAACTCTTT. Amino acids: CATWDRGFHYYKKLF.

This clone came up a few times. This likely reflects a read error, since a far larger clone is one base away. The J gene went uncalled, whereas the V gene is TRGV5. The CDR3 runs 15 residues. From germline, CDR1 is VINAFY and CDR2 YDVSNSKD. CDR3 sequence (DNA): TGTGCCACCTGGGACAGAGATACCACTGGTTGGTTCAAGATATTC. Translating gives CATWDRDTTGWFKIF.

In its sample, this clone was seen many times. The protein that TCRdb holds for this DNA derives from a much larger clone and differs from the translated DNA at residue 4, which likely indicates a read error; the protein shown here is translated from the DNA. This chain connects TRGV9 to TRGJP. CDR3 size: 15 residues. Losses at the gene ends were 9 bases for V and 7 bases for J; bases not matched to a gene: 9. From germline, CDR1 is GITISATS and CDR2 ISYDGTV (reference sequence). The DNA of the CDR3 is TGTGCCTTGCGGGGTGTGGAGTTGGGCAAAAAAATCAAGGTATTT. This translates into CALRGVELGKKIKVF.

In this sample, this clone turned up many times. This may arise from a read error, as a much more abundant clone is one base away. The V and J genes are TRGV2 and TRGJ1 or TRGJ2. Per germline, CDR1 EGSNGY and CDR2 YDSYNSKV. The J segment lost 3 bases and the V segment lost 0 bases, leaving 8 bases of the junction unmatched. The CDR3 sequence is 15 residues long. CDR3 in amino acids: CATWDGPLGYYKKLF. CDR3 DNA sequence: TGTGCCACCTGGGACGGGCCCTTGGGTTATTATAAGAAACTCTTT.

The sample holds many counts of this clone. A much more abundant neighbour one base away suggests this may be a read error. This rearrangement joins TRGV8 to TRGJ1 or TRGJ2. The J gene, not given by TCRdb, was assigned here from a germline match of the nucleotide sequence. The CDR3 runs 16 residues. Germline-derived CDR1 and CDR2 are VENAVY and YDSYNSRV. The CDR3, as DNA: TGTGCCACCCGGGATAGTGGCCCCGAGAATTATTATAAGAAACTCTTT. Translated, it gives CATRDSGPENYYKKLF.

There are a few counts of this clone. A far larger clone lies a single base away; this is likely a read error. This CDR3 is also generated by other DNA sequences in the sample. For the V gene the call is TRGV9; the J gene has no call. The CDR3 is 17 amino acids. CDR1 is GITISATS and CDR2 is ISYDGTV in the germline V gene (reference sequence). The CDR3 DNA sequence: TGTGCCTTGTGGGAGCCCCGAACTTATACCACTGGTTGGTTCAAGATATTC. Translation gives CALWEPRTYTTGWFKIF.

This clone was picked up many times. The protein recorded in TCRdb matches a much larger clone and deviates from this DNA's translation at residue 4, suggesting a read error; the protein here is obtained by translating the DNA. The chain recombines TRGV9 with TRGJP. As TCRdb names no J gene, one was assigned here on the basis of a DNA match to germline. This CDR3 spans 18 amino acids. CDR1 is GITISATS, CDR2 ISYDGTV, per germline (reference sequence). This CDR3 reads CALREVNEQELGKKIKVF. The CDR3 region has the DNA TGTGCCTTGCGGGAGGTGAACGAGCAAGAGTTGGGCAAAAAAATCAAGGTATTT.

This clone appeared many times. The same CDR3 also results from other DNA sequences found in this sample. J is TRGJ1 or TRGJ2 and V is TRGV8. CDR3 length: 12 amino acids. The germline gives CDR1 VENAVY, CDR2 YDSYNSRV. V shed 5 bases, J shed 3 bases, and the junction held 4 bases outside the gene matches. The CDR3 DNA follows: TGTGCCACCTGGGCGGGTTATTATAAGAAACTCTTT. Its protein product is CATWAGYYKKLF.

Regarding this clone: One base separates it from a far larger clone, so it is likely a read error. No DNA is shown, since the ends of the CDR3 on it are uncertain; the CDR3 is the one TCRdb lists. Called V gene: TRGV9; the J gene was not called. The CDR3 is made up of 33 amino acids, end residues included. In germline, CDR1 is GITISATS, CDR2 ISYDGTV (reference sequence). Here the CDR3 reads CALWEVLLIGIRNSLAVEQHWLSQVSIGRIQHF.

Worth noting for this clone: TCRdb's listed protein matches a much larger clone and diverges from this DNA's translation at residue 9, likely through a read error; the protein shown comes from the DNA. DNA for the CDR3: TGTGCCACCTGGGATGCGCCTTATGATAAGAAACTCTTT. Its translation is CATWDAPYDKKLF. V and J are TRGV4 and TRGJ1 or TRGJ2. The CDR3 runs to 13 residues. Germline CDR1 reads EGSTGY; CDR2 reads YDSYTSSV.

In its sample, this clone is medium-sized. With only one base between it and a far larger clone, this is likely a read error. Other DNA sequences within the sample encode an identical CDR3. The chain recombines TRGV9 with TRGJP. This CDR3 contains 16 residues. Germline V gene lookup returns CDR1 GITISATS and CDR2 ISYDGTV (reference sequence). CDR3 loop: CALWEVQELGKKIKVF. The DNA for the CDR3 is TGTGCCTTGTGGGAGGTGCAAGAGTTGGGCAAGAAAATCAAGGTATTT.

This clone was recorded a few times. The TCRdb record carries a much larger clone's protein, which differs from this DNA's translation at residue 13; a read error is the likely cause, and the protein listed here is the DNA translation. The J gene is TRGJ1 or TRGJ2, the V gene TRGV9. Matching the DNA to germline supplied the J gene, which TCRdb does not give. Looked up from germline, CDR1 is GITISATS and CDR2 is ISYDGTV (reference sequence). This CDR3 is built from 18 residues. The CDR3 sequence is CALWEVHYGLGNCYKKLF. For the CDR3, the DNA is TGTGCCTTGTGGGAGGTGCACTATGGACTAGGGAATTGTTATAAGAAACTCTTT.